This paragraph covers one T cell receptor (beta chain) sequence. Its antigen remains unidentified. This record comes from a study of cytomegalovirus exposure and HLA in healthy donors. Study findings and constraints: Specificity of a few CMV-associated chains for CMV antigens was verified in vitro. Reported results showed that the classifier diagnosed cytomegalovirus status with high specificity and sensitivity.

Primers included in the PCR were 60 Vbeta and 13 Jbeta primers. Clones were read by immunoSEQ multiplex PCR, and TCRdb kept only the in-frame ones, dropping some. Found here are fewer than 250,000 clones, roughly four fifths of them singletons; the top ten hold around 3.2%. The material sequenced was PBMCs. This TCR came from a woman aged 30 to 39 in good health and CMV-seropositive.

The CDR3 sequence: CATSPPAARGYTF. Written as DNA, the CDR3 is TGTGCCACCTCGCCCCCGGCCGCGCGGGGCTACACCTTC. V and J are TRBV28 and TRBJ1-2, with unresolved D. V gave up 10 bases and J gave up 8 bases, with 20 bases separating them. This CDR3 is 13 amino acids long. Germline CDR1 is MDHEN and CDR2 is SYDVKM.